A selection of T cell receptor beta chains follows, all from one sample in a study of blood T cell repertoires in COVID-19. TCRdb's copy holds only in-frame clones and misses some; the assay was immunoSEQ multiplex PCR. Found here are 90,000 to 110,000 clones, around 84% of them singletons; the top ten hold under 8%. The sample was peripheral blood. These receptors all come from an elderly woman with active or convalescent COVID-19. CDR3s include the opening cysteine and the closing phenylalanine or tryptophan. D genes are given only for firm matches. The listing skips clone size in some rows; elsewhere it reads once, few, many or a size class.

CDR3nt,CDR3aa,j_gene,v_gene,len,abundance,d_gene
TGCGCCAGCAAACAGGGGGCGAATGAGCAGTACTTC,CASKQGANEQYF,TRBJ2-7,TRBV10-2,12,.,TRBD1
TGTGCCAGCAGTGACCAGGGGACAGGGGGCTACACCTTC,CASSDQGTGGYTF,TRBJ1-2,TRBV6-4,13,.,TRBD1
TGCGCCAGCAGCGAGTCTTATGGCTACACCTTC,CASSESYGYTF,TRBJ1-2,TRBV5-1,11,few,.
TGTGCCAGCAGTTTGATCGGCCGCCGGGGCATTCAGTACTTC,CASSLIGRRGIQYF,TRBJ2-4,TRBV27,14,.,.
TGCGCCAGCAGCCCAAGGGGTTTCGCGAACACCGGGGAGCTGTTTTTT,CASSPRGFANTGELFF,TRBJ2-2,TRBV5-1,16,.,.
TGTGCCAGTAGTATAACGGGTTACTACAATGAGCAGTTCTTC,CASSITGYYNEQFF,TRBJ2-1,TRBV19,14,.,.
TGTGCCAGCAGCCAAGGTAGTATGAGCTTTGAGCAGTTCTTC,CASSQGSMSFEQFF,TRBJ2-1,TRBV3-1/TRBV3-2,14,.,.
TGTGCCAGCAGCTTCTTAGCGGGAGGGAGGGAGCAGTACTTC,CASSFLAGGREQYF,TRBJ2-7,TRBV7-2,14,few,TRBD2
TGTGCCAGCAGCTTAACTCGGGCTAGCGGGACGACTGAGCAGTTCTTC,CASSLTRASGTTEQFF,TRBJ2-1,TRBV7-3,16,.,TRBD2
TGTGCCAGCAGTGTCCGGGGACAGATAGCTTCCTACGAGCAGTACTTC,CASSVRGQIASYEQYF,TRBJ2-7,TRBV27,16,.,TRBD1
TGTGCCAGCAGGCAGCGGAGCCACCTCCACTTT,CASRQRSHLHF,TRBJ1-6,TRBV28,11,.,.
TGTGCCAGCAGTTTTAGCACTGACAACTATGGCTACACCTTC,CASSFSTDNYGYTF,TRBJ1-2,TRBV5-4,14,.,.
TGCGCCAGCAGCTCTTTGGGGACTAGGGGCAACGAGCAGTACTTC,CASSSLGTRGNEQYF,TRBJ2-7,TRBV5-1,15,.,TRBD2
TGCGCCAGCAGCACCGGGACAGGGGATTTACCCCTCCACTTT,CASSTGTGDLPLHF,TRBJ1-6,TRBV5-1,14,.,TRBD1
TGTGCCAGCAGTGTCTGGCGGGAGGGCACCTACGAGCAGTACTTC,CASSVWREGTYEQYF,TRBJ2-7,TRBV2,15,.,TRBD2
TGTGCCAGCAAGAAGGGGGCGCGAAATTCACCCCTCCACTTT,CASKKGARNSPLHF,TRBJ1-6,TRBV28,14,once,TRBD1
TGCGCCAGCATTCCGGGACAGGGGGCCGGCGGGGAGCTGTTTTTT,CASIPGQGAGGELFF,TRBJ2-2,TRBV5-1,15,few,TRBD1
TGTGCCAGCAGTTTGACAGGGGGCAGGGGCAATCAGCCCCAGCATTTT,CASSLTGGRGNQPQHF,TRBJ1-5,TRBV3-1/TRBV3-2,16,.,TRBD1
TGTGCCATCAGTCGTGTTGGGAGCTCTGGGGCCAACGTCCTGACTTTC,CAISRVGSSGANVLTF,TRBJ2-6,TRBV10-3,16,.,.
TGTGCCAGCAGTCGGGTCTACGAGCAGTACTTC,CASSRVYEQYF,TRBJ2-7,TRBV28,11,.,.
TGTGCCAGCAGCGTAGTCGACAGTTGGCGGGGTGGCTACACCTTC,CASSVVDSWRGGYTF,TRBJ1-2,TRBV9,15,few,.
TGTGCCTGGTCTCCAGCGGGAGGGCCAATCAATGAGCAGTTCTTC,CAWSPAGGPINEQFF,TRBJ2-1,TRBV30,15,.,TRBD2
TGTGCCAGCAGGGGGACTAGCGGGAAATACGAGCAGTACTTC,CASRGTSGKYEQYF,TRBJ2-7,TRBV3-1/TRBV3-2,14,once,TRBD2
TGTGCCAGTAGTACTAGCGGTCAAGAGACCCAGTACTTC,CASSTSGQETQYF,TRBJ2-5,TRBV19,13,.,TRBD2
TGTGCCAGCAGTTACTTCGAGGGAGGACGAAATGAGCAGTTCTTC,CASSYFEGGRNEQFF,TRBJ2-1,TRBV6-5,15,.,.
TGTGCCAGCAGATACGGACTAACGAACAGTGAAGCTTTCTTT,CASRYGLTNSEAFF,TRBJ1-1,TRBV6-5,14,.,.
TGTGCCAGCAGCCCCGACAGGGGAAAAACTGAAGCTTTCTTT,CASSPDRGKTEAFF,TRBJ1-1,TRBV6-6,14,.,TRBD1
TGCGCCAGCAGCCCGAGAGGGGGGAACACCGGGGAGCTGTTTTTT,CASSPRGGNTGELFF,TRBJ2-2,TRBV5-1,15,.,.
TGTGCCAGCAGTGGACTAGCGGGAGCCCTGGGTACCTACAATGAGCAGTTCTTC,CASSGLAGALGTYNEQFF,TRBJ2-1,TRBV6-1,18,.,TRBD2
TGTGCCAGCAGTTTACTAGCGGGAGCTTATGAGCAGTTCTTC,CASSLLAGAYEQFF,TRBJ2-1,TRBV28,14,.,TRBD2
TGTGCCAGCAGCTTGTCGGGAGTCTCCGGAAACACCATATATTTT,CASSLSGVSGNTIYF,TRBJ1-3,TRBV7-9,15,.,.
TGTGCCAGCAGTTTATCCCCGGGAAGGTACGAGCAGTACTTC,CASSLSPGRYEQYF,TRBJ2-7,TRBV28,14,.,.
TGTGCCAGCAGCCAATACAGGGGGCGAGAGACCCAGTACTTC,CASSQYRGRETQYF,TRBJ2-5,TRBV14,14,once,TRBD1
TGTGCCAGCAGTTTCGCGGAAAACAATAGCAATCAGCCCCAGCATTTT,CASSFAENNSNQPQHF,TRBJ1-5,TRBV28,16,.,.
TGTGCCAGCAGCCCCGAAGGGCCAGGGGGCACTGAAGCTTTCTTT,CASSPEGPGGTEAFF,TRBJ1-1,TRBV25-1,15,.,TRBD1
TGTGCCAGTAGTCCCCAGGTGAATCAGCCCCAGCATTTT,CASSPQVNQPQHF,TRBJ1-5,TRBV19,13,.,.
TGTGCCAGCAGCCAACAACTAGCGGGAGCCGGAAATGAGCAGTTCTTC,CASSQQLAGAGNEQFF,TRBJ2-1,TRBV4-2,16,.,TRBD2
TGTGCCAGCAGTGAGAGGGAGCGGGGAGCCTACGAGCAGTACTTC,CASSERERGAYEQYF,TRBJ2-7,TRBV6-1,15,.,TRBD2
TGTGCCAGCAGCTATCGACAGGGGTACTACGAGCAGTACTTC,CASSYRQGYYEQYF,TRBJ2-7,TRBV7-2,14,.,TRBD1
TGTGCCTCCCGACCTAGCGGGATCACAGATACGCAGTATTTT,CASRPSGITDTQYF,TRBJ2-3,TRBV3-1/TRBV3-2,14,.,TRBD2
TGTGCCAGTAGTATAGGGACAGGGGGCAACACCGGGGAGCTGTTTTTT,CASSIGTGGNTGELFF,TRBJ2-2,TRBV19,16,.,TRBD1
TGTGCCAGCAGCTTGCGTATGGCAGGGGGCCACTATGGCTACACCTTC,CASSLRMAGGHYGYTF,TRBJ1-2,TRBV5-6,16,.,TRBD1
TGTGCCAGCAGCTCACGGGGTCTAGGAAACATTCAGTACTTC,CASSSRGLGNIQYF,TRBJ2-4,TRBV11-2,14,.,.
TGTGCCTGGAGTGTAACGCGGGAGACTGAAGCTTTCTTT,CAWSVTRETEAFF,TRBJ1-1,TRBV30,13,.,.
TGTGCCACCAGCATTGACAGGACCGGTCTGGGCAATGAGCAGTTCTTC,CATSIDRTGLGNEQFF,TRBJ2-1,TRBV15,16,many,.
TGTGCTAGTGGACCACAGGGGCTCACAGATACGCAGTATTTT,CASGPQGLTDTQYF,TRBJ2-3,TRBV12-5,14,once,TRBD1
TGTGCCAGCAGTGAACTGGGGGGAGTGGCAGTGTACAATGAGCAGTTCTTC,CASSELGGVAVYNEQFF,TRBJ2-1,TRBV25-1,17,.,.
TGTGCCAGTAGTATCGGACAGTATAGCAATCAGCCCCAGCATTTT,CASSIGQYSNQPQHF,TRBJ1-5,TRBV19,15,.,.
TGTGCCAGAAGCCCCGCAGGACTAGATCCTTACACCGACTCCTACAATGAGCAGTTCTTC,CARSPAGLDPYTDSYNEQFF,TRBJ2-1,TRBV5-3,20,.,TRBD2
TGTGCCAGCAGCCTCATAGGGGGCAGGGGCACTGAAGCTTTCTTT,CASSLIGGRGTEAFF,TRBJ1-1,TRBV7-9,15,.,TRBD1
TGTGCCAGCAGCCTGGGGGGACAGACGGTCTATGGCTACACCTTC,CASSLGGQTVYGYTF,TRBJ1-2,TRBV7-3,15,.,TRBD1
TGTGCCAGCAGCGTAGGAGGGGGCGGAACCTTATACAATGAGCAGTTCTTC,CASSVGGGGTLYNEQFF,TRBJ2-1,TRBV9,17,.,TRBD1
TGCGCCAGCAGCCCGGGACAGAACCCCGAACAGCCCCAGCATTTT,CASSPGQNPEQPQHF,TRBJ1-5,TRBV4-1,15,.,TRBD1
TGTGCCAGCTCGGCGGGGGGAGCTAGCACAGATACGCAGTATTTT,CASSAGGASTDTQYF,TRBJ2-3,TRBV7-3,15,.,TRBD2
TGTGCCAGCAGTTTCCCCACAAGGGGCCCGGGACAGGACCTCACCGGGGAGCTGTTTTTT,CASSFPTRGPGQDLTGELFF,TRBJ2-2,TRBV28,20,.,TRBD1
TGCGCCAGCAGCCCCGCTAGCGGACCTCAAGAGACCCAGTACTTC,CASSPASGPQETQYF,TRBJ2-5,TRBV5-1,15,.,TRBD2
TGTGCCAGCAGCTTCGCTCAGGGGGGAGTTGACTATGGCTACACCTTC,CASSFAQGGVDYGYTF,TRBJ1-2,TRBV7-8,16,.,TRBD1
TGTGCCAGCTCACCAGCGGGGGCTTCCTACGAGCAGTACTTC,CASSPAGASYEQYF,TRBJ2-7,TRBV18,14,.,.
TGTGCCAGCACCTCACTAGCGGGAGGGAATACGCAGTATTTT,CASTSLAGGNTQYF,TRBJ2-3,TRBV11-2,14,once,TRBD2